This T cell receptor (beta chain) was sequenced during a study of blood T cell repertoires in COVID-19. The protocol was immunoSEQ multiplex PCR, while the TCRdb copy is restricted to in-frame clones and leaves out a portion. This table has about 140,000 clones, approximately 90% appearing once. This clone was observed a handful of times. Germline CDR1 and CDR2: MGHRA and YSYEKL. CDR3 length: 14 residues. Trimming shortened V by 1 base and J by 5 bases, and 12 bases separated the two germline ends. Sequencing was done on a sample of peripheral blood. This receptor was obtained from an elderly woman with acute or convalescent COVID-19. The chain carries TRBV4-1 and TRBJ2-7; D remains unclear. CDR3 region: CASSQVPGSDEQYF. CDR3 nucleotides: TGCGCCAGCAGCCAAGTCCCAGGTTCGGACGAGCAGTACTTC.